These 26 T cell receptor beta chains share one sample of origin, sequenced in a study of blood T cell repertoires in COVID-19. Measured with immunoSEQ multiplex PCR; TCRdb has only the in-frame clones, and not every one. The data show about half a million clones, with approximately 92% seen just once and over 0.7% held by the top ten. Input material: peripheral blood. Receptor source: a man aged 18-30 years with COVID-19, enrolled during active disease.

The chain uses TRBV10-3 and TRBJ2-7; D gene ambiguous. Trimming cost V 3 bases and J 0 bases, with 3 bases left between them. The CDR3 totals 12 residues. CDR1 and CDR2 (germline): ENHRY, SYGVKD. CDR3 loop: CAISDGSYEQYF. CDR3 coding DNA: TGTGCCATCAGTGACGGCTCCTACGAGCAGTACTTC.

The chain has TRBV7-9 and TRBJ2-7; the D gene is possibly TRBD2 (5 bases). The V end was cut by 4 bases, the J end by 5 bases, with 24 bases between. Per germline, CDR1 SEHNR and CDR2 FQNEAQ (reference sequence). CDR3 size: 17 residues. The CDR3 region is CASSSRPGIVLTDEQYF. The CDR3 coding sequence is TGTGCCAGCAGCTCTCGTCCGGGGATTGTGTTAACCGACGAGCAGTACTTC.

V is TRBV5-1 and J is TRBJ2-2; 11 bases match TRBD1. From germline, CDR1 is SGHRS and CDR2 YFSETQ. This CDR3 comprises 16 residues. The junction had 8 bases not matched to a gene; V was cut back by 4 bases and J by 6 bases. CDR3: CASSLGQGASAGELFF. The CDR3 coding sequence is TGCGCCAGCAGCCTAGGACAGGGGGCGTCTGCCGGGGAGCTGTTTTTT.

This sequence joins TRBV4-1 and TRBJ2-7; 11 nucleotides agree with TRBD1. This CDR3 spans 15 amino acids. The V segment lost 5 bases and the J segment 2 bases; nucleotides outside the gene matches: 5. CDR1 and CDR2 from the germline V gene are MGHRA and YSYEKL. The CDR3 DNA reads as TGCGCCAGCAGCTGGGGACAGGGGGTAACCTACGAGCAGTACTTC. It specifies CASSWGQGVTYEQYF.

This clone was detected a few times. This chain uses TRBV5-1 with TRBJ2-6, with no clear D. The germline CDR1 and CDR2 sequences are SGHRS and YFSETQ. The CDR3 runs 14 residues. V lost 1 base and J 4 bases, leaving 6 bases between the germline ends. CDR3 coding DNA: TGCGCCAGCAGCTTGCAAGCGGGGGCCAACGTCCTGACTTTC. This translates into CASSLQAGANVLTF.

The V and J genes are TRBV10-2 and TRBJ2-5, with D perhaps matching TRBD1 (6 bases). Deletions cut 5 bases from V and 5 bases from J, with 15 bases between. The CDR3 loop spans 14 amino acids. The germline CDR1 and CDR2 sequences are WSHSY and SAAADI. CDR3 sequence: CASSLVGGPETQYF. In DNA form, the CDR3 reads TGCGCCAGCAGTCTAGTAGGGGGTCCCGAGACCCAGTACTTC.

The genes are TRBV7-9 and TRBJ1-1, with TRBD1 as a possible D gene (6 bases). The CDR3 contains 13 residues. CDR1 and CDR2 from the germline V gene are SEHNR and FQNEAQ (reference sequence). Trimming shortened V by 8 bases and J by 0 bases, and 10 bases separated the two germline ends. CDR3 loop: CASGGLMNTEAFF. The CDR3 DNA sequence: TGTGCCAGCGGGGGCCTAATGAACACTGAAGCTTTCTTT.

This clone was seen only once. The rearrangement joins TRBV5-8 to TRBJ1-5; weak D call: TRBD1 (6 bases). Germline V gene lookup returns CDR1 SGHTS and CDR2 YDEGEE. V lost 4 bases and J 4 bases, leaving 18 bases between the germline ends. The CDR3 sequence is 16 residues long. The CDR3 loop is CASSPGQPSVNQPQHF. The DNA for the CDR3 is TGTGCCAGCAGCCCAGGACAGCCCTCTGTTAATCAGCCCCAGCATTTT.

The rearrangement links TRBV14 to TRBJ2-5; TRBD2 agrees at 8 bases. The CDR3 has 17 amino acids. The germline V gene encodes CDR1 SGHDN and CDR2 FVKESK. After removal of 1 base from V and 2 bases from J, the junction contained 9 bases not matched to a gene. The CDR3: CASSQGNLAGVQETQYF. The CDR3 DNA reads as TGTGCCAGCAGCCAAGGGAATCTAGCGGGCGTACAAGAGACCCAGTACTTC.

The CDR3 nucleotides read TGCAGTGCTAGTCCGGGACTACAAGAGACCCAGTACTTC. It yields the protein CSASPGLQETQYF. The chain is built from TRBV20-1 and TRBJ2-5; 7 bases align to TRBD2. This CDR3 is built from 13 residues. The ends lost 3 bases at V and 2 bases at J; junction bases unmatched: 3. Germline V gene lookup returns CDR1 DFQATT and CDR2 SNEGSKA (reference sequence).

This rearrangement joins TRBV10-1 to TRBJ2-1, with a possible D match to TRBD1 (6 bases). From germline, CDR1 is WNHNN and CDR2 SYGVQD (reference sequence). Trimming took off 2 bases at V and 4 bases at J, with 15 bases between the two ends. The CDR3 spans 16 residues. DNA for the CDR3: TGCGCCAGCAGTGAGGGGTACGGGACATTATACAATGAGCAGTTCTTC. The encoded protein is CASSEGYGTLYNEQFF.

The chain links TRBV11-2 to TRBJ1-1; 7 bases match TRBD1. The CDR3 consists of 13 residues. CDR1 is SGHAT and CDR2 is FQNNGV in the germline V gene. The DNA of the CDR3 is TGTGCAGTTACAGGGGACATGAACACTGAAGCTTTCTTT. Translated, it gives CAVTGDMNTEAFF.

This clone was picked up one time. The V and J genes are TRBV29-1 and TRBJ1-1, with D uncertain. The CDR3 contains 13 residues. Germline lookup yields CDR1 SQVTM and CDR2 ANQGSEA. Trimming left V 8 bases short and J 5 bases short, with 18 bases between. The CDR3 here is CSPWGGRETEAFF. As DNA, the CDR3 is TGCAGCCCTTGGGGAGGACGAGAAACTGAAGCTTTCTTT.

This clone was observed a handful of times. Other DNA sequences in this specimen translate into the identical CDR3. The genes are TRBV9 and TRBJ2-1; D possibly corresponds to TRBD2 (5 bases). The CDR3 extends over 13 amino acids. Deletions cut 1 base from V and 7 bases from J, with 9 bases between. Germline V gene data show CDR1 as SGDLS and CDR2 as YYNGEE. For the CDR3, the DNA is TGTGCCAGCAGCGTAAACTCGGGGAATGAGCAGTTCTTC. This translates into CASSVNSGNEQFF.

This chain joins TRBV27 and TRBJ2-1; TRBD1 might be the D (5 bases). V lost 4 bases and J lost 5, with 18 bases in between. The CDR3 contains 16 residues. Looked up from germline, CDR1 is MNHEY and CDR2 is SMNVEV (reference sequence). The CDR3 sequence is CASSSFLGVEDNEQFF. DNA for the CDR3: TGTGCCAGCAGTTCTTTCCTAGGGGTAGAGGACAATGAGCAGTTCTTC.

CDR3 DNA sequence: TGCGCCAGCAGCTTGGTGTGGTTAGCGGGAGTTGTGGCAGATACGCAGTATTTT. Its protein is CASSLVWLAGVVADTQYF. This chain joins TRBV5-1 and TRBJ2-3; the match to TRBD2 covers 9 bases. Germline lookup yields CDR1 SGHRS and CDR2 YFSETQ. This CDR3 contains 18 residues. V lost 0 bases, J lost 4 bases, and 12 bases stayed unmatched.

Concerning this clone: A junction boundary mismatches the germline segment, possibly from a read error. V and J are TRBV25-1 and TRBJ2-2; no clear D gene. Germline CDR1 MGHDK, CDR2 SYGVNS. This CDR3 has 12 amino acids. The CDR3 is CASSSNSGELFF. CDR3 DNA: TGTGCCAGCAGTTCGAACTCCGGGGAGCTGTTTTTT.

The gene calls are TRBV9 and TRBJ2-3; the D gene is possibly TRBD2 (5 bases). Germline CDR1 is SGDLS and CDR2 is YYNGEE. V lost 2 bases and J lost 5, with 12 bases in between. The CDR3 runs to 14 residues. The CDR3 loop is CASSVSPRVDTQYF. CDR3 nucleotide sequence: TGTGCCAGCAGCGTGTCGCCGAGGGTAGATACGCAGTATTTT.

Regarding this clone: This same CDR3 is encoded by further DNA sequences in the sample. The gene calls are TRBV18 and TRBJ2-7; D perhaps matches TRBD1 (6 bases). Germline values: CDR1 KGHSH, CDR2 LQKENI. CDR3 length: 12 residues. Deletions cut 1 base from V and 6 bases from J, with 7 bases between. The CDR3 DNA is TGTGCCAGCTCACCACTGACAGGCGAGCAGTACTTC. This codes for CASSPLTGEQYF.

The V call is TRBV3-1 (or the pseudogene TRBV3-2), the J call TRBJ2-2, with 8 bases lining up with TRBD2. The V gene end was trimmed by 5 bases and the J gene end by 4 bases; junction bases not matched to a gene: 12. This CDR3 contains 17 residues. The germline gives CDR1 LGHDT, CDR2 YNNKEL (reference sequence). The CDR3 bases are TGTGCCAGCAGCTCCGTGGGCACTAGCGGATTCACCGGGGAGCTGTTTTTT. Residues: CASSSVGTSGFTGELFF.

The chain links TRBV12-5 to TRBJ2-3; 10 bases fit TRBD2. Trimming cost V 3 bases and J 4 bases; bases outside gene matches: 4. The germline V gene has CDR1 LGHNT and CDR2 FRNRAP. The length of the CDR3 is 15 residues. The CDR3 loop is CASGLIAGGPDTQYF. The CDR3 region has the DNA TGTGCTAGTGGTTTAATAGCGGGAGGTCCAGATACGCAGTATTTT.

V usage is TRBV5-1 and J usage is TRBJ2-3, with TRBD2 as a possible D gene (6 bases). CDR3 length equals 15 residues. Germline CDR1 is SGHRS and CDR2 is YFSETQ. Trimming took 2 bases from V and 2 from J, leaving 12 bases between them. The CDR3 protein is CASSFFGDFTDTQYF. CDR3 nucleotides: TGCGCCAGCAGCTTCTTCGGGGACTTCACAGATACGCAGTATTTT.

This clone came up a few times. The chain joins TRBV24-1 to TRBJ2-7; D is possibly TRBD1 (5 bases). Trimming shortened V by 10 bases and J by 5 bases, and 14 bases separated the two germline ends. The V gene's germline CDR1 is KGHDR and CDR2 SFDVKD. CDR3 size: 12 residues. The CDR3, as DNA: TGTGCCACATCAGGGCCCCGGGACGAGCAGTACTTC. This gives the protein CATSGPRDEQYF.

This rearrangement joins TRBV9 to TRBJ2-2, with 8 bases aligning to TRBD2. Germline V lookup: CDR1 SGDLS, CDR2 YYNGEE. The CDR3 is made up of 16 amino acids. After removal of 4 bases from V and 1 base from J, the junction contained 6 bases not matched to a gene. Written as DNA, the CDR3 is TGTGCCAGCAGCCCTCGGGGGGGGCTGAACACCGGGGAGCTGTTTTTT. Amino acids: CASSPRGGLNTGELFF.

This rearrangement joins TRBV28 to TRBJ2-7, with TRBD1 identical over 9 bases. CDR1 is MDHEN, CDR2 SYDVKM, per germline. The junction had 4 bases not matched to a gene; V was cut back by 4 bases and J by 9 bases. The CDR3 runs to 12 residues. The CDR3 protein is CASSSPGQGQYF. CDR3 DNA sequence: TGTGCCAGCAGTTCCCCGGGACAGGGGCAGTACTTC.

V is TRBV7-9 and J is TRBJ1-3; D not certain. The V and J ends lost 1 base and 0 bases respectively, with 10 bases between them. The CDR3 consists of 16 residues. The germline gives CDR1 SEHNR, CDR2 FQNEAQ (reference sequence). CDR3 residues: CASSLGGTFSGNTIYF. CDR3 nucleotide sequence: TGTGCCAGCAGCTTAGGAGGCACTTTCTCTGGAAACACCATATATTTT.